Presented here are 18 T cell receptor beta chains from one specimen sequenced in a study of T cell responses to AZD1222 COVID-19 vaccine. Measured with immunoSEQ multiplex PCR; TCRdb has only the in-frame clones, and not every one. The table includes about 140,000 clones, 70% to 90% detected once. The sequenced sample was peripheral blood, obtained on day 0 of AZD1222 vaccination. All receptors come from an adult in good health.

The genes are TRBV27 and TRBJ1-2; 8 bases agree with TRBD1. Germline lookup yields CDR1 MNHEY and CDR2 SMNVEV (reference sequence). J lost 4 bases, V lost 2 bases, and 12 bases had no gene match. The CDR3 spans 17 residues. This chain's CDR3 is CASSLQGAITSTYGYTF. CDR3 DNA sequence: TGTGCCAGCAGTTTACAGGGGGCGATAACATCAACCTATGGCTACACCTTC.

The rearrangement joins TRBV14 to TRBJ2-7; the D is unclear. The CDR3 spans 12 residues. Germline lookup yields CDR1 SGHDN and CDR2 FVKESK. V was cut by 0 bases and J by 1 base, with 1 base left in between. The CDR3 region has the DNA TGTGCCAGCAGCCAAGATTCCTACGAGCAGTACTTC. Translated: CASSQDSYEQYF.

This rearrangement joins TRBV2 to TRBJ1-5, with 8 positions matching TRBD1. CDR3 length: 13 amino acids. J was trimmed by 5 bases and V by 6 bases; bases with no gene match: 3. Germline assignment: CDR1 SNHLY and CDR2 FYNNEI. CDR3 nucleotide sequence: TGTGCCAGCAGCGGACAGGGACATCAGCCCCAGCATTTT. It is translated as CASSGQGHQPQHF.

The chain employs TRBV19 and TRBJ2-7, with TRBD1 matching over 8 bases. Germline values: CDR1 LNHDA, CDR2 SQIVND (reference sequence). J lost 4 bases, V lost 4 bases, and 6 bases had no gene match. This CDR3 has 14 amino acids. Here the CDR3 DNA reads TGTGCCAGTAGTACTAGGACAGGGCAGTACGAGCAGTACTTC. This codes for CASSTRTGQYEQYF.

The rearrangement links TRBV6-4 to TRBJ2-3, with TRBD1 identical over 8 bases. CDR1 MRHNA and CDR2 SNTAGT come from the germline V gene. With V trimmed by 6 bases and J by 5 bases, 13 bases remained unmatched. This CDR3 has 16 residues. CDR3 sequence (DNA): TGTGCCAGCAGCGCAGACAGGGGCTCCTCACGAGATACGCAGTATTTT. Its protein product is CASSADRGSSRDTQYF.

The chain is built from TRBV6-5 and TRBJ1-5, with D unresolved. Germline values: CDR1 MNHEY, CDR2 SVGAGI. V shed 8 bases and J shed 3 bases, with 14 bases lying between them. The CDR3 runs to 14 residues. The CDR3 here is CASLARISNQPQHF. The DNA for the CDR3 is TGTGCCAGCCTGGCGCGGATCTCCAATCAGCCCCAGCATTTT.

The CDR3 reads CASSTYGSYEQYF. For the CDR3, the DNA is TGTGCCAGCAGTACCTATGGCTCCTACGAGCAGTACTTC. The chain uses TRBV6-5 and TRBJ2-7; no clear D gene. The length of the CDR3 is 13 residues. Trimming cost V 5 bases and J 0 bases, with 8 bases left between them. Germline values: CDR1 MNHEY, CDR2 SVGAGI.

V gene TRBV5-4 combines with J gene TRBJ1-1; the D is unclear. CDR1 and CDR2 from the germline V gene are SGHNT and YYREEE (reference sequence). The CDR3 has 14 amino acids. Trimming left V 2 bases short and J 2 bases short, with 10 bases between. In nucleotides, the CDR3 is TGTGCCAGCAGCTTTATGGACGCCAACACTGAAGCTTTCTTT. Its translation is CASSFMDANTEAFF.

This rearrangement joins TRBV27 to TRBJ1-6; D gene uncertain. From germline, CDR1 is MNHEY and CDR2 SMNVEV (reference sequence). V was clipped by 6 bases and J by 5 bases, with 5 bases between them. The CDR3 runs 12 residues. Here the CDR3 DNA reads TGTGCCAGCAGCAGTAATAATTCACCCCTCCACTTT. Translation gives CASSSNNSPLHF.

V is TRBV5-1 and J is TRBJ2-1; 7 nucleotides line up with TRBD2. CDR1 is SGHRS, CDR2 YFSETQ, per germline. The CDR3 runs 15 residues. V was pared by 1 base and J by 4 bases, with 5 bases of the junction left unmatched. CDR3 DNA sequence: TGCGCCAGCAGCTTGTTGCCTAGCGGATACAATGAGCAGTTCTTC. Translating it yields CASSLLPSGYNEQFF. The whole variable domain, remainder taken from reference TRBV5-1 and TRBJ2-1, is KAGVTQTPRYLIKTRGQQVTLSCSPISGHRSVSWYQQTPGQGLQFLFEYFSETQRNKGNFPGRFSGRQFSNSRSEMNVSTLELGDSALYLCASSLLPSGYNEQFFGPGTRLTVL.

This clone has only a few counts. The chain is built from TRBV9 and TRBJ2-2, with 8 bases aligning to TRBD2. Looked up from germline, CDR1 is SGDLS and CDR2 is YYNGEE. There are 18 residues in the CDR3. Trimming at V came to 3 bases and at J to 7 bases, leaving 17 bases not matched to a gene. The CDR3 region has the DNA TGTGCCAGCAGCGCCTCCCAGCGGGGGACGGGGCCGGGCGGGGAGCTGTTTTTT. Protein product: CASSASQRGTGPGGELFF.

The DNA of the CDR3 is TGTGCCAGCAGCTTAATGCCGGGGAACACTGAAGCTTTCTTT. Its translation: CASSLMPGNTEAFF. V and J are TRBV7-9 and TRBJ1-1; D is undetermined. This CDR3 is built from 14 residues. V gave up 2 bases and J gave up 1 base, with 8 bases separating them. CDR1 and CDR2 (germline): SEHNR, FQNEAQ (reference sequence).

The V and J genes are TRBV6-5 and TRBJ2-3, with D uncertain. Trimming pared 2 bases from V and 1 base from J, leaving 4 bases between. CDR1 is MNHEY and CDR2 is SVGAGI in the germline V gene. This CDR3 is 13 amino acids long. The CDR3 nucleotides are TGTGCCAGCAGTTACCCGGGCACAGATACGCAGTATTTT. Its translation: CASSYPGTDTQYF.

The chain employs TRBV27 and TRBJ1-2; unclear D gene. The CDR3 runs 14 residues. V dropped 6 bases and J dropped 4 bases, with 15 bases sitting between them. Germline-derived CDR1 and CDR2 are MNHEY and SMNVEV (reference sequence). The CDR3 spells CASRTPGRSYGYTF. The CDR3 bases are TGTGCCAGCAGGACTCCGGGCAGGTCCTATGGCTACACCTTC.

The chain recombines TRBV6-6 with TRBJ1-5; TRBD1 aligns across 9 bases. The CDR3 totals 16 residues. The V and J ends lost 4 bases and 5 bases, in that order; junction bases with no gene match: 9. Germline assignment: CDR1 MNHNY and CDR2 SVGAGI (reference sequence). CDR3 amino acids: CASSSTTGGEDQPQHF. DNA of the CDR3: TGTGCCAGCAGTTCGACGACAGGGGGGGAGGATCAGCCCCAGCATTTT.

Note on this clone: Compared with germline, one end of the junction differs, possibly owing to a read error. This specimen includes other DNA sequences encoding the same CDR3. The V and J genes are TRBV18 and TRBJ1-3, with TRBD1 as a possible D gene (5 bases). The CDR3 spans 14 residues. Germline loops: CDR1 KGHSH, CDR2 LQKENI. The CDR3: CASSPQDSGNTIYF. The CDR3 coding sequence is TGTGCCAGCTCCCCACAGGACTCTGGAAACACCATATATTTT.

This clone was counted only a few times. The chain is built from TRBV5-5 and TRBJ2-7; D not certain. Germline CDR1 and CDR2: SGHKS and YYEKEE (reference sequence). Trimming shortened V by 0 bases and J by 6 bases, and 13 bases separated the two germline ends. The CDR3 has 14 residues. The chain's CDR3 is CASSLVLAGSEQYF. CDR3 in DNA: TGTGCCAGCAGCTTGGTGTTGGCAGGCAGCGAGCAGTACTTC.

J is TRBJ2-7 and V is TRBV27; a weak D match, TRBD2 (5 bases). CDR3 length equals 15 residues. With 2 bases removed from V and 0 bases from J, the gap between germline ends came to 11 bases. In germline, CDR1 is MNHEY, CDR2 SMNVEV (reference sequence). The DNA for the CDR3 is TGTGCCAGCAGTTTAGTTAGCGCTGTCTCCTACGAGCAGTACTTC. Translated: CASSLVSAVSYEQYF.